The TCR beta chain described here comes from a study of cytomegalovirus exposure and HLA in healthy donors. Study in general: The same platform was used for the roughly 120 validation repertoires as for the 666 first-cohort repertoires, as reported in a later analysis. Study-wide points: The authors enumerated over 150 TCR beta chains as linked to cytomegalovirus. For cytomegalovirus status, the classifier reportedly gave diagnoses with high specificity and sensitivity.

Here immunoSEQ multiplex PCR was the method, and the copy in TCRdb shows in-frame clones only, minus some. The sample has tens of thousands of clones; about nine tenths are singletons. With regard to this clone: The antigen remains unidentified.

This CDR3 is 15 amino acids long. Per the germline V gene, CDR1 is SGDLS and CDR2 is YYNGEE. Losses at the gene ends were 3 bases for V and 4 bases for J; bases not matched to a gene: 5. The specimen was PBMCs. This clonotype originated in a young man in good health and CMV-seronegative. The chain has TRBV9 and TRBJ1-3; 9 bases are shared with TRBD1. Here the CDR3 reads CASSGNRGQGNTIYF. DNA of the CDR3: TGTGCCAGCAGCGGCAACAGGGGGCAAGGAAACACCATATATTTT.